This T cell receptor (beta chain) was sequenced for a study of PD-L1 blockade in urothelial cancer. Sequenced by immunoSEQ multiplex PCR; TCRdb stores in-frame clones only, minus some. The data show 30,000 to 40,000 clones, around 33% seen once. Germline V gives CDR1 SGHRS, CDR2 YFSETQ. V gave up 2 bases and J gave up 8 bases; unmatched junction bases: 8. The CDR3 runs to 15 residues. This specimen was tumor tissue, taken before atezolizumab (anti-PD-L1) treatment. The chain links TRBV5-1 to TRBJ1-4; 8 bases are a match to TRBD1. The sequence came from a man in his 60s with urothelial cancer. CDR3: CASSFSGQGDEKLFF. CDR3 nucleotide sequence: TGCGCCAGCAGCTTTTCAGGACAGGGTGACGAAAAACTGTTTTTT.